The subject of this entry is one TCR beta chain. This clonotype was counted many times. The target of this receptor is not known. Per-nucleotide qualities are absent, and no much larger clonotype sits a single base away. The sample is drawn from a study of T cells in Graves' hyperthyroidism and ophthalmopathy (dated by TCRdb to about 2019). Study-level background: TCR V-J signatures able to tell the groups apart were searched for in a discovery cohort of around 95 patients, of whom 43 had Graves' ophthalmopathy and under 65 had stable Graves' hyperthyroidism. Thyroid tissue and blood T-cell repertoires from several Graves' hyperthyroidism patients were also compared in the study. An independent validation cohort of fewer than 20 hyperthyroidism patients and 17 patients who later progressed to ophthalmopathy tested prospective prediction of ophthalmopathy. After sampling, hyperthyroidism patients received methimazole starting at 30 mg daily, and ophthalmopathy patients received high-dose intravenous methylprednisolone. The 85 to 100 discovery patients were randomly split 7:3 into training and test sets. According to the paper, TCR Vbeta CDR3 sequencing was carried out on about 140 peripheral blood samples, which came from around 43 ophthalmopathy, around 75 hyperthyroidism and roughly 17 progressor patients.

Amplification of TCR beta CDR3 regions was carried out from RNA transcripts. The TCR CDR3 was subjected to a first round of RT-PCR using the HTBI primer set and the Qiagen OneStep RT-PCR kit. Libraries were constructed in a second round of multiplex PCR, after which size selection and purification were carried out. Sequencing of the libraries was done on an Illumina HiSeq2000 using paired-end 100 bp reads. Turning to the authors' computational methods: Raw data were processed with SOAPnuke, discarding reads with adapters, uncalled bases, mean Phred below 15, or no exact constant-primer or identifier match. COPE v1.2.5 was used to merge the high-quality paired reads, and each unique nucleotide sequence was defined as a clonotype. MiTCR v1.1 was used to align the clonotypes against IMGT TRBV, TRBD and TRBJ reference segments. Only V-J combinations with frequency above 0.0001, covering 99.2% of repertoires, were analysed. The TCS score was defined as F50 (clonal expansion) divided by E x V (chaos), with BLOSUM62-based TCRdist calculated between CDR3 peptides within each V-J. Welch's t-statistics and random forest reduced approximately 520 V-J features to 13, which were used in a naive Bayes classifier (R e1071). The similarity between thyroid and blood repertoires was quantified using the Morisita-Horn index. TCRdb took the public reads, trimmed them with fastp at Q25, ran MiXCR for clone calling and kept in-frame beta chains. A single entry per CDR3 protein holds the most common genes and DNA from its merged rows. The V and J calls shown here were made by TCRdb, not taken from the authors' results. For this sample there are about 570,000 distinct CDR3 sequences; under 60% appear just once. Under 20% of the sample lies in the top ten.

The study excluded patients with uncontrolled infections, other autoimmune diseases, pregnancy or lactation. Diagnoses were based on clinical symptoms, serum thyroxine and TRAb, thyroid ultrasound and orbital computed tomography. Total RNA was extracted using Trizol reagent, and RNA quality was assessed on an Agilent 2100 Bioanalyzer. The full study reports these points: A model built on a 13 V-J signature distinguished ophthalmopathy from stable hyperthyroidism, reaching about 88% sensitivity and approximately 81% specificity in cross-validation and 80%/75% in testing. Blood samples also contained most of the expanded thyroid clonotypes (frequency above 0.001), which suggests that blood repertoires may reflect thyroid immune responses. In validation, progression to ophthalmopathy was predicted by the model with 70% to 71% sensitivity and 72.22% specificity, a median of roughly six months before onset. Sample size was not statistically predetermined, and blinding of investigators to group allocation was not performed.

V is cut by 6 bases and J by 5 bases, and the space between the germline ends is 16 bases. The germline V gene (reference sequence) supplies CDR1 MNHNY and CDR2 SVGAGI. There are 14 amino acids in the CDR3, from cysteine to phenylalanine inclusive. The read is trimmed to its CDR3 DNA, 42 bases read in frame from base 1. Sequenced sample: peripheral blood or thyroid tissue (not recorded which). The chain employs TRBV6-6 and TRBJ2-5, and TRBD1 may be the D gene, going by 6 matching bases. The receptor was derived from an adult woman with Graves' disease, either hyperthyroidism or ophthalmopathy (not recorded which). This receptor carries the CDR3 CASRPNRVQETQYF. At the DNA level, the sequence is TGTGCCAGCAGGCCGAACAGGGTCCAGGAGACCCAGTACTTC.